The clone carrying this T cell receptor beta chain was detected a few times. The V gene end was trimmed by 1 base and the J gene end by 4 bases; junction bases not matched to a gene: 6. CDR1 is MNHEY and CDR2 is SVGEGT in the germline V gene. The CDR3 has 15 amino acids. The entry originates in a study of blood T cell repertoires in COVID-19. Overall study context: COVID-19 samples, acute and convalescent, were from the United States, Italy and Spain. T cells, B-cell-depleted T cells, or PBMCs provided the cDNA or gDNA that served as material.

Original methodology: Amplification from reference gene primers served as the basis for estimated nucleated cell counts. TCRdb's table, derived via immunoSEQ multiplex PCR, lists solely in-frame clones and lacks some. The DNA gave D and trimming, while V, J and clone size come from that table. The sample lists 100,000 to 150,000 clones; 86% were seen once. The V gene is TRBV6-2 or TRBV6-3, the J gene TRBJ2-7, with TRBD2 matching over 8 bases. What was sequenced was peripheral blood. The TCR was taken from a human donor in a cohort sampled during active COVID-19. Written as DNA, the CDR3 is TGTGCCAGCAGTTACTTGGAGCGGGAGTGGTACGAGCAGTACTTC. Protein product: CASSYLEREWYEQYF.